The TCR beta chain described here comes from a study of cytomegalovirus exposure and HLA in healthy donors. Whole-study findings and limits: Some public TCRs appeared in many individuals, while most sequences were rare.

The assay was immunoSEQ multiplex PCR, and TCRdb's table has in-frame clones only and misses some. The table shows around 150,000 clones, with more than 70% occurring only once. Looked up from germline, CDR1 is SGHVS and CDR2 is FQNEAQ. This CDR3 contains 15 residues. Trimming cost V 5 bases and J 5 bases, with 18 bases left between them. A remark on this clone: Its cognate antigen is unknown.

Sequencing was performed on PBMCs. The origin of this receptor is a young man in good health and CMV-seronegative. The genes are TRBV7-8 and TRBJ1-1; D ambiguous. The CDR3 DNA is TGTGCCAGCAGCCCCCCGGGAGTTGTGAGGACTGAAGCTTTCTTT. It yields the protein CASSPPGVVRTEAFF.